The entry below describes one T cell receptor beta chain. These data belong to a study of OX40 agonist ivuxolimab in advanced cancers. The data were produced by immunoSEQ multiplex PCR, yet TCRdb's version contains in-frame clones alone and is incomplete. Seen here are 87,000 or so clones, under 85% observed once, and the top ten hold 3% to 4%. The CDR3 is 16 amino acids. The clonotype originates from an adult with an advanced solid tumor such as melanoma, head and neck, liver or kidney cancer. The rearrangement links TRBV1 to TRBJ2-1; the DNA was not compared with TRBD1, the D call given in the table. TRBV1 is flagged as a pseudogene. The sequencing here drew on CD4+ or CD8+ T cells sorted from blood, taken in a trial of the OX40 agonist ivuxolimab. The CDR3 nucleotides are TGCACCAGCAGGTACGACAGCCCTAACTCCTACAATGAGCAGTTCTTC. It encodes CTSRYDSPNSYNEQFF.